A selection of T cell receptor beta chains follows, all from one sample in a study of blood T cells in healthy people across ages. Using its own MiXCR run on the 5' RACE reads, TCRdb lists one record per CDR3 protein. The sample carries over 1.5 million distinct CDR3 sequences, roughly 49% recorded once. The sample taken for sequencing was blood. These receptor sequences come from a woman in her thirties or forties in good health. Each CDR3 is given with its conserved first and last residue. The D gene is left open where the match is weak. For some rows the clone size is stated as once, few or many, or as a class when expanded; others skip it.

clone_size j_call v_call d_call cdr3_aa cdr3_nt
NA TRBJ1-2 TRBV6-5 NA CASSYSRQDGYTF TGTGCCAGCAGTTACTCGCGGCAGGATGGCTACACCTTC
few TRBJ2-7 TRBV4-1 NA CASSQDWGDNEQYF TGCGCCAGCAGCCAAGATTGGGGGGACAATGAGCAGTACTTC
NA TRBJ2-1 TRBV20-1 TRBD2 CSAGSLGLAGGPSYNEQFF TGCAGTGCTGGATCTCTGGGACTAGCGGGGGGCCCCTCCTACAATGAGCAGTTCTTC
few TRBJ2-1 TRBV5-1 NA CASSGGRSTYNEQFF TGCGCCAGCTCGGGCGGCAGGTCGACCTACAATGAGCAGTTCTTC
once TRBJ2-3 TRBV28 NA CASSPYPGTDTQYF TGTGCCAGCAGTCCCTATCCTGGCACAGATACGCAGTATTTT
NA TRBJ2-5 TRBV5-6 NA CASSLSDQETQYF TGTGCCAGCAGCTTGTCAGATCAAGAGACCCAGTACTTC
few TRBJ2-7 TRBV12-3/TRBV12-4 NA CASSLRVLWEQYF TGTGCCAGCAGTTTAAGGGTATTGTGGGAGCAGTACTTC
many TRBJ2-5 TRBV20-1 NA CSAIGQGQETQYF TGCAGTGCTATTGGGCAGGGCCAAGAGACCCAGTACTTC
NA TRBJ2-1 TRBV13 NA CASSFRVLTGSDEQFF TGTGCCAGCAGCTTTCGTGTGCTGACGGGGTCGGATGAGCAGTTCTTC
NA TRBJ2-1 TRBV20-1 NA CSATTQGASYNEQFF TGCAGTGCAACCACACAGGGAGCTTCCTACAATGAGCAGTTCTTC
NA TRBJ2-3 TRBV11-2 NA CASSKQIGTDTQYF TGTGCCAGCAGTAAGCAGATTGGCACAGATACGCAGTATTTT
NA TRBJ2-1 TRBV25-1 TRBD1 CASRPSGTGSNEQFF TGTGCCAGCAGACCCTCGGGGACAGGGTCCAATGAGCAGTTCTTC
NA TRBJ1-2 TRBV18 NA CASSTAPQGFNYGYTF TGTGCCAGCTCAACCGCTCCACAGGGTTTTAACTATGGCTACACCTTC
few TRBJ2-7 TRBV27 TRBD1 CASSLRQGVPYEQYF TGTGCCAGCAGTTTGAGACAGGGGGTCCCCTACGAGCAGTACTTC
NA TRBJ1-2 TRBV6-6 NA CASSTPGVEGYTF TGTGCCAGCAGTACGCCTGGGGTCGAAGGCTACACCTTC
NA TRBJ2-3 TRBV24-1 TRBD1 CATSDPRTGTGTDTQYF TGTGCCACCAGTGATCCTCGGACAGGGACGGGCACAGATACGCAGTATTTT
NA TRBJ1-2 TRBV20-1 NA CSARDFQDNYGYTF TGCAGTGCTAGAGATTTTCAGGATAACTATGGCTACACCTTC
NA TRBJ2-1 TRBV4-1 NA CASSPTPSYNEQFF TGCGCCAGCAGCCCCACTCCATCCTACAATGAGCAGTTCTTC
few TRBJ2-5 TRBV25-1 TRBD2 CASSFRTSGAFQETQYF TGTGCCAGCAGTTTCCGAACTAGCGGGGCCTTCCAAGAGACCCAGTACTTC
NA TRBJ2-5 TRBV27 TRBD2 CASSSPLAGGLETQYF TGTGCCAGCAGTTCCCCCCTAGCGGGGGGGCTGGAGACCCAGTACTTC
few TRBJ1-2 TRBV7-9 NA CASRLSGGNYGYTF TGTGCCAGCAGACTCTCGGGGGGGAACTATGGCTACACCTTC
NA TRBJ2-7 TRBV7-2 NA CASSLGIGYEQYF TGTGCCAGCAGCTTGGGAATCGGGTACGAGCAGTACTTC
few TRBJ2-1 TRBV4-3 TRBD1 CASSETGESFEEQFF TGCGCCAGCAGCGAAACAGGGGAGTCGTTTGAGGAGCAGTTCTTC
NA TRBJ2-1 TRBV5-4 NA CASSLEVAYNEQFF TGTGCCAGCAGCTTGGAAGTTGCCTACAATGAGCAGTTCTTC
few TRBJ2-1 TRBV24-1 NA CATSPLGDEQFF TGTGCCACCAGTCCATTAGGGGATGAGCAGTTCTTC
NA TRBJ2-7 TRBV15 NA CATSRDATAYEQYF TGTGCCACCAGCAGAGATGCGACAGCCTACGAGCAGTACTTC
few TRBJ2-7 TRBV20-1 NA CSARPTKMALYEQYF TGCAGTGCTAGACCCACAAAAATGGCCCTCTACGAGCAGTACTTC
NA TRBJ2-1 TRBV11-1 TRBD1 CASSPIGQVYNEQFF TGTGCCAGCAGCCCCATCGGACAGGTTTACAATGAGCAGTTCTTC
once TRBJ2-7 TRBV28 TRBD2 CASSPYPSASGGYEQYF TGTGCCAGCAGTCCGTACCCCTCCGCTAGCGGGGGATACGAGCAGTACTTC
few TRBJ2-5 TRBV20-1 NA CSANGITSETQYF TGCAGTGCAAACGGGATAACCTCGGAGACCCAGTACTTC
NA TRBJ2-7 TRBV12-3/TRBV12-4 TRBD1 CASSLQTGLLGYEQYF TGTGCCAGCAGCCTCCAGACAGGGTTGTTGGGTTACGAGCAGTACTTC
few TRBJ1-2 TRBV27 NA CASSLYGIVYTF TGTGCCAGCAGTTTATACGGGATAGTATACACCTTC
NA TRBJ2-7 TRBV7-9 TRBD2 CASSSGLAGNYNEQYF TGTGCCAGCAGCTCCGGACTAGCGGGGAACTACAATGAGCAGTACTTC
few TRBJ2-3 TRBV6-1 NA CASSGPRGAEVGFGSDTQYF TGTGCCAGCAGTGGTCCTCGGGGGGCCGAGGTGGGCTTTGGGTCAGATACGCAGTATTTT
few TRBJ2-5 TRBV11-2 NA CASNHEGTQETQYF TGTGCCAGCAACCATGAGGGGACCCAAGAGACCCAGTACTTC
few TRBJ2-3 TRBV28 NA CATAYTDTQYF TGTGCCACCGCATACACAGATACGCAGTATTTT
few TRBJ2-1 TRBV20-1 TRBD2 CSARVSTQGLAGGFGYNEQFF TGCAGTGCTAGAGTATCCACGCAGGGACTAGCGGGGGGGTTTGGATACAATGAGCAGTTCTTC
few TRBJ2-5 TRBV5-1 NA CASSLGRAVGTQYF TGCGCCAGCAGCCTGGGCAGGGCAGTGGGGACCCAGTACTTC
NA TRBJ2-7 TRBV27 TRBD2 CASPTSGGPYEQYF TGTGCCAGCCCCACTAGCGGGGGCCCCTACGAGCAGTACTTC
NA TRBJ2-7 TRBV6-5 NA CASSYSIDYEQYF TGTGCCAGCAGTTACTCGATCGATTACGAGCAGTACTTC
NA TRBJ2-3 TRBV4-3 TRBD1 CASIQEGTGSTDTQYF TGCGCCAGCATCCAAGAGGGGACAGGGAGCACAGATACGCAGTATTTT
few TRBJ2-7 TRBV11-2 TRBD2 CASLAGGDEQYF TGTGCCAGCCTAGCGGGGGGGGACGAGCAGTACTTC
NA TRBJ2-7 TRBV5-1 NA CASSSIVSYEQYF TGCGCCAGCAGCTCGATAGTCTCCTACGAGCAGTACTTC
NA TRBJ2-7 TRBV28 TRBD1 CASSLSQGSPYEQYF TGTGCCAGCAGTTTATCACAGGGGAGCCCCTACGAGCAGTACTTC
few TRBJ2-1 TRBV20-1 NA CSASGRGSYNEQFF TGCAGTGCTAGTGGGCGGGGATCCTACAATGAGCAGTTCTTC
NA TRBJ1-2 TRBV27 TRBD1 CASPDWRDRVRGYTF TGTGCCAGCCCCGATTGGAGGGACAGGGTGCGGGGCTACACCTTC
NA TRBJ2-3 TRBV6-2/TRBV6-3 TRBD2 CASSPSGEVTDTQYF TGTGCCAGCAGCCCTAGCGGGGAGGTCACAGATACGCAGTATTTT
few TRBJ2-3 TRBV7-2 NA CASTIGASFTDTQYF TGTGCCAGCACTATCGGGGCTTCCTTCACAGATACGCAGTATTTT
NA TRBJ2-3 TRBV19 TRBD1 CASSIVPGGADTQYF TGTGCCAGTAGTATAGTCCCAGGGGGCGCAGATACGCAGTATTTT
NA TRBJ2-5 TRBV27 NA CASSSSPGEADEQYF TGTGCCAGCAGTTCCTCCCCTGGGGAGGCCGATGAGCAGTACTTC
once TRBJ2-1 TRBV20-1 TRBD2 CSATGGLYNEQFF TGCAGTGCCACGGGGGGGCTCTACAATGAGCAGTTCTTC
NA TRBJ2-1 TRBV25-1 NA CASSEEGYLNEQFF TGTGCCAGCAGTGAAGAGGGCTATCTCAATGAGCAGTTCTTC
NA TRBJ2-5 TRBV7-9 NA CASSLVNPGETQYF TGTGCCAGCAGCTTAGTAAACCCAGGAGAGACCCAGTACTTC
NA TRBJ1-2 TRBV24-1 NA CATSDQTGTGERYTF TGTGCCACCAGTGATCAAACCGGGACCGGCGAGCGCTACACCTTC
NA TRBJ1-5 TRBV9 TRBD1 CASSVGGQLNQPQHF TGTGCCAGCAGCGTAGGGGGACAGCTCAATCAGCCCCAGCATTTT